This T cell receptor (beta chain) was identified during a study of CD8 T cells in ankylosing spondylitis. Regarding the study as a whole: It was reported that disease-linked clones were significantly enriched in matched ankylosing spondylitis synovial fluid. Disease-linked clones were CD8+ and relatively rare in peripheral blood. There was a TCR beta motif, made of 7 or 8 highly homologous variants, that appeared characteristic of ankylosing spondylitis blood. Before this, some motif variants had been reported in reactive arthritis synovial fluid and blood.

MiXCR, applied by TCRdb to the 5' RACE reads, yields one record per CDR3 protein. The sample consists of roughly 130,000 distinct CDR3 sequences, roughly 8% of them appearing once. The CDR3 contains 14 residues. Trimming took 4 bases from V and 7 from J, leaving 16 bases between them. This clonotype has ten or more counts. The antigen remains undetermined. V usage is TRBV12-3 or TRBV12-4 and J usage is TRBJ1-1; no firm D call. Sequencing used synovial fluid, either unsorted or a sorted T cell fraction (not recorded which). This clonotype was sampled from a male donor with ankylosing spondylitis. The CDR3 nucleotides read TGTGCCAGCAGTTCACCCGACTCGGTGGGTGAAGCTTTCTTT. Translating it yields CASSSPDSVGEAFF.